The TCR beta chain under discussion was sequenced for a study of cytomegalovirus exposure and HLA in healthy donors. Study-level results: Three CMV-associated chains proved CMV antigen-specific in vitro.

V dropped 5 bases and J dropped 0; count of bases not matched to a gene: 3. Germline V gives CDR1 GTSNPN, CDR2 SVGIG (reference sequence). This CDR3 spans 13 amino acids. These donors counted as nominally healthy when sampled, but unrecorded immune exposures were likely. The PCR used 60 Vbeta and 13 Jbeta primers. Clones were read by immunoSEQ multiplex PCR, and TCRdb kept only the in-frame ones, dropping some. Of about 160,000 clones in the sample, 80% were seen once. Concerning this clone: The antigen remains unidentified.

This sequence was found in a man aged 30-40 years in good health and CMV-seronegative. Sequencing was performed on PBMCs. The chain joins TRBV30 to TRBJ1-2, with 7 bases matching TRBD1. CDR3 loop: CAWGQEANYGYTF. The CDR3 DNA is TGTGCCTGGGGACAGGAGGCTAACTATGGCTACACCTTC.